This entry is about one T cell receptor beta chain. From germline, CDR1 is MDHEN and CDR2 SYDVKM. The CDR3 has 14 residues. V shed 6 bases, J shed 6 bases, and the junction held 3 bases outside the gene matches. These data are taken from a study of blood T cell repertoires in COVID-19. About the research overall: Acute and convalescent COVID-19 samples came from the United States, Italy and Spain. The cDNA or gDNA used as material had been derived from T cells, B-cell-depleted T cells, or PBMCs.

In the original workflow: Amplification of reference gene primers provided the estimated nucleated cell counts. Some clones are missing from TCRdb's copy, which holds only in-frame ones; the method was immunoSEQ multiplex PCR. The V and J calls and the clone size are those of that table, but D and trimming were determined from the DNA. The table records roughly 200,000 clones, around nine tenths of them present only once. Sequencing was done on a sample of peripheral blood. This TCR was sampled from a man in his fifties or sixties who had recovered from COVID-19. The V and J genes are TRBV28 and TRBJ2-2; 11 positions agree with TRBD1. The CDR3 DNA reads TGTGCCAGCAGCACGGGACAGGGGGCCGGGGAGCTGTTTTTT. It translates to CASSTGQGAGELFF.